This T cell receptor beta chain appears in the sequencing data of a study of blood T cell repertoires in COVID-19. The V gene's germline CDR1 is SNHLY and CDR2 FYNNEI. There are 14 residues in the CDR3. Trimming removed 2 bases at V and 7 bases at J, with 14 bases between. The data were produced by immunoSEQ multiplex PCR, yet TCRdb's version contains in-frame clones alone and is incomplete. This sample has roughly 50,000 clones; 89% occur once, and the top ten carry roughly an eighth. The chain joins TRBV2 to TRBJ1-2; D not certain. The clonotype comes from a woman in her sixties with active COVID-19. The sample was peripheral blood. CDR3 region: CASSEIGWSSGYTF. The CDR3 region has the DNA TGTGCCAGCAGTGAAATTGGATGGAGCAGTGGCTACACCTTC.